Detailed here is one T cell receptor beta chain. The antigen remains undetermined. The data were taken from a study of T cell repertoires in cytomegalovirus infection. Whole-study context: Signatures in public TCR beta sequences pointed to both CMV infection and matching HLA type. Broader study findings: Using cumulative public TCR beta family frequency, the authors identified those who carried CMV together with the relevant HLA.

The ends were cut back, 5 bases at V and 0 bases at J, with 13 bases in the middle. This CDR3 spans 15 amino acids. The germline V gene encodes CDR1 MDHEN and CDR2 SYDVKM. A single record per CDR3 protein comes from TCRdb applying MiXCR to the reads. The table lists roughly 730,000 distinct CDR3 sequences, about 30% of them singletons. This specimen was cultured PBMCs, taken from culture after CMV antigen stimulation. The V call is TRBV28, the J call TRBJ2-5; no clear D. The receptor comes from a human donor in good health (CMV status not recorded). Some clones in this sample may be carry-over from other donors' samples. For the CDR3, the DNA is TGTGCCAGCAGTCCCCCGTGGTCCAACCAAGAGACCCAGTACTTC. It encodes CASSPPWSNQETQYF.